The entry below gives a single T cell receptor beta chain sequence along with its context. Random hexamers served to reverse transcribe about 0.45 to 1 ug RNA. With immunoSEQ multiplex PCR, TCR beta CDR3 was amplified across 54 Vbeta and 13 Jbeta. Each CDR3 protein is one row after TCRdb ran MiXCR on the immunoSEQ multiplex PCR reads. The table records about 85,000 distinct CDR3 sequences, around 94% of them present only once. This sample is part of a study of CD8 T cells in Susac syndrome. This receptor was identified in a human donor in good health. Sequenced input: CD8+ T cells from PBMCs.

CDR3 nucleotide sequence: TGTGCCAGCAGGAGGGGGACAGGGGGCTTGCATGAGCAGTTCTTC. This sequence encodes CASRRGTGGLHEQFF. V is TRBV25-1 and J is TRBJ2-1; 12 positions match TRBD1. CDR3 length equals 15 residues. With V trimmed by 6 bases and J by 8 bases, 8 bases remained unmatched. Germline CDR1 and CDR2: MGHDK and SYGVNS.